These 21 T cell receptor beta chains came from one sample sequenced in a study of blood T cell repertoires in COVID-19 (dated by TCRdb to 2018 to 2021). The method was the immunoSEQ multiplex PCR assay. Held by TCRdb, this immuneACCESS table contains in-frame sequences only and omits some clones. Under half of the omission traces to an unresolved V gene where checked; the cause of the rest is unknown. For this sample the table gives some 110,000 clones, of which about 70% were detected only once. In total, the top ten clones hold about 1% of the sample. Sequences were obtained from peripheral blood. These receptors were collected from a human donor with acute or convalescent COVID-19. The donor label of this sample is uncertain.

The chain uses TRBV12-3 or TRBV12-4 and TRBJ2-1; TRBD1 might be the D (6 bases). CDR3 length: 13 amino acids. Trimming pared 3 bases from V and 4 bases from J, leaving 7 bases between. CDR3 sequence (DNA): TGTGCCAGCAGTTTTAGGGGGTACAATGAGCAGTTCTTC. This sequence encodes CASSFRGYNEQFF.

This clone was recorded once. The CDR3 loop is CASSARGRGGFRPEEQYV. The CDR3 DNA follows: TGTGCCAGCAGCGCTCGAGGTCGGGGGGGCTTTCGTCCAGAAGAGCAGTACGTC. The rearrangement uses TRBV9 and TRBJ2-7; 8 bases are a match to TRBD2. With 3 bases clipped from V and 7 bases from J, the junction kept 21 bases outside the gene matches. The CDR3 is made up of 18 amino acids. Germline V gives CDR1 SGDLS, CDR2 YYNGEE.

The chain has TRBV5-6 and TRBJ1-5; the D is unclear. V was pared by 2 bases and J by 6 bases, with 12 bases between. CDR1 SGHDT and CDR2 YYEEEE come from the germline V gene. The CDR3 consists of 14 residues. The CDR3 nucleotides are TGTGCCAGCAGCTTAGCGGGCAGCCTTCAGCCCCAGCATTTT. Amino acids: CASSLAGSLQPQHF.

The CDR3 reads CASSYRSGLNEKLFF. In DNA, the CDR3 is TGTGCCAGCAGCTACAGGTCGGGCTTGAATGAAAAACTGTTTTTT. The chain combines TRBV2 with TRBJ1-4, with a tentative D call TRBD1 (5 bases). Trimming cost V 6 bases and J 5 bases, with 16 bases left between them. This CDR3 contains 15 residues. From germline, CDR1 is SNHLY and CDR2 FYNNEI. The full variable domain, its missing parts supplied by reference TRBV2 and TRBJ1-4, is EPEVTQTPSHQVTQMGQEVILRCVPISNHLYFYWYRQILGQKVEFLVSFYNNEISEKSEIFDDQFSVERPDGSNFTLKIRSTKLEDSAMYFCASSYRSGLNEKLFFGSGTQLSVL.

In its sample, this clone was seen a few times. The chain recombines TRBV9 with TRBJ2-5; 10 nucleotides align to TRBD2. This CDR3 region has 14 residues. J was trimmed by 8 bases and V by 4 bases; bases with no gene match: 8. Germline V gene data show CDR1 as SGDLS and CDR2 as YYNGEE. CDR3 amino acids: CASSKSGGAGTQYF. The CDR3 DNA reads TGTGCCAGCAGCAAAAGCGGGGGGGCCGGAACCCAGTACTTC.

The J gene is TRBJ2-7, the V gene TRBV29-1; TRBD2 is a possible D gene (6 bases). The V gene's germline CDR1 is SQVTM and CDR2 ANQGSEA. CDR3 length: 13 amino acids. V lost 5 bases to trimming and J lost 3 bases, with 14 bases between them. The CDR3 here is CSVLWRGGYEQYF. The CDR3 bases are TGCAGCGTTCTGTGGAGGGGAGGCTACGAGCAGTACTTC.

This sequence joins TRBV5-1 and TRBJ2-2; 8 positions match TRBD1. From germline, CDR1 is SGHRS and CDR2 YFSETQ. The CDR3 loop spans 16 amino acids. V was pared by 4 bases and J by 4 bases, with 9 bases of the junction left unmatched. The DNA for the CDR3 is TGCGCCAGCAGCAACGATCAGGGGGCCCTCACCGGGGAGCTGTTTTTT. Translated, it gives CASSNDQGALTGELFF.

This rearrangement joins TRBV4-1 to TRBJ1-2; 9 positions match TRBD1. The CDR3 runs to 14 residues. V dropped 4 bases and J dropped 8; count of bases not matched to a gene: 8. Germline-derived CDR1 and CDR2 are MGHRA and YSYEKL. The CDR3 region is CASSRTGGAGGYTF. The CDR3 nucleotides read TGCGCCAGCAGCCGCACAGGGGGCGCGGGAGGCTACACCTTC.

The V and J genes are TRBV24-1 and TRBJ1-2; D not certain. This CDR3 region has 13 residues. CDR1 KGHDR and CDR2 SFDVKD come from the germline V gene. The V gene lost 6 bases and the J gene lost 3 bases, with 10 bases spanning the gap. CDR3 DNA sequence: TGTGCCACCAGTCCGGGAATCGACTATGGCTACACCTTC. Translating it yields CATSPGIDYGYTF.

The sample holds one count of this clone. The V call is TRBV5-1, the J call TRBJ2-5; 9 bases are shared with TRBD2. V gave up 0 bases and J gave up 2 bases; unmatched junction bases: 2. The CDR3 covers 15 residues. CDR1 and CDR2 (germline): SGHRS, YFSETQ. The CDR3 DNA is TGCGCCAGCAGCTTGGGCGGGGGGGGACAAGAGACCCAGTACTTC. Residues: CASSLGGGGQETQYF.

The chain couples TRBV28 to TRBJ1-2, with D tentatively TRBD1 (5 bases). The length of the CDR3 is 14 residues. V gave up 1 base and J gave up 8 bases, with 14 bases separating them. Germline V lookup: CDR1 MDHEN, CDR2 SYDVKM. The CDR3 here is CASSLYDSTTGYTF. CDR3 bases: TGTGCCAGCAGTTTATACGACAGTACGACCGGCTACACCTTC.

This clone appeared a single time. The V call is TRBV27, the J call TRBJ2-7; possibly TRBD1 for D (6 bases). This CDR3 contains 16 residues. Per germline, CDR1 MNHEY and CDR2 SMNVEV (reference sequence). Between the trimmed V and J ends, which lost 5 bases and 3 bases, there was a span of 20 bases. The CDR3 DNA reads TGTGCCAGCAGTCTTCGTTCGGGACAAAGCATCTACGAGCAGTACTTC. This translates into CASSLRSGQSIYEQYF.

The chain carries TRBV19 and TRBJ2-5, with 11 bases identical to TRBD2. Looked up from germline, CDR1 is LNHDA and CDR2 is SQIVND (reference sequence). The V and J ends lost 8 bases and 1 base, in that order; junction bases with no gene match: 6. The CDR3 is 15 residues long. CDR3 DNA: TGTGCCAGTCAGGTAGCGGGGGGGCCCCAAGAGACCCAGTACTTC. Protein product: CASQVAGGPQETQYF. Filled out from reference TRBV19 and TRBJ2-5, the complete variable domain reads DGGITQSPKYLFRKEGQNVTLSCEQNLNHDAMYWYRQDPGQGLRLIYYSQIVNDFQKGDIAEGYSVSREKKESFPLTVTSAQKNPTAFYLCASQVAGGPQETQYFGPGTRLLVL.

The chain combines TRBV19 with TRBJ1-2; the match to TRBD1 covers 7 bases. This CDR3 has 14 residues. Germline V gene data show CDR1 as LNHDA and CDR2 as SQIVND (reference sequence). Trimming cost V 3 bases and J 2 bases; bases outside gene matches: 3. Here the CDR3 DNA reads TGTGCCAGTAGTATCGGGACAGTCAACTATGGCTACACCTTC. This gives the protein CASSIGTVNYGYTF.

This chain connects TRBV11-1 to TRBJ1-3; D is unresolved. The CDR3 runs to 14 residues. The V gene's germline CDR1 is SGHAT and CDR2 FQDESV (reference sequence). The V and J ends lost 8 bases and 0 bases respectively, with 11 bases between them. The CDR3 spells CASASGSSGNTIYF. Written as DNA, the CDR3 is TGTGCCAGCGCTAGCGGCAGCTCTGGAAACACCATATATTTT. The complete variable domain, with remaining parts taken from reference TRBV11-1 and TRBJ1-3, reads EAEVAQSPRYKITEKSQAVAFWCDPISGHATLYWYRQILGQGPELLVQFQDESVVDDSQLPKDRFSAERLKGVDSTLKIQPAELGDSAMYLCASASGSSGNTIYFGEGSWLTVV.

The V gene is TRBV25-1, the J gene TRBJ1-2, with D possibly being TRBD1 (5 bases). Germline V gene sequence: CDR1 MGHDK, CDR2 SYGVNS. V dropped 2 bases and J dropped 0 bases, with 13 bases sitting between them. The CDR3 contains 16 residues. In DNA, the CDR3 is TGTGCCAGCAGTGAACTCAATTTGGGGCCTAACTATGGCTACACCTTC. This sequence encodes CASSELNLGPNYGYTF.

J is TRBJ2-2 and V is TRBV15; 8 bases align to TRBD1. V lost 3 bases and J lost 5; bases outside the gene matches: 8. The CDR3 length is 16 residues. Germline CDR1 is LNHNV and CDR2 is YYDKDF (reference sequence). The CDR3: CATSSLRTGRTGELFF. DNA for the CDR3: TGTGCCACCAGCAGTCTTCGGACAGGGCGGACCGGGGAGCTGTTTTTT.

This chain links TRBV30 with TRBJ1-2; D is possibly TRBD1 (6 bases). V lost 5 bases, J lost 7 bases, and 17 bases lay in between. The V gene's germline CDR1 is GTSNPN and CDR2 SVGIG (reference sequence). CDR3 length equals 13 residues. The CDR3 bases are TGTGCCTGGCGCAACAGGGCTCGGGGTGGCTACACCTTC. Residues: CAWRNRARGGYTF.

This clone was counted many times. The chain uses TRBV2 and TRBJ1-6; TRBD1 matches 8 bases. Trimming at V came to 6 bases and at J to 7 bases, leaving 8 bases not matched to a gene. This CDR3 comprises 15 residues. Germline-derived CDR1 and CDR2 are SNHLY and FYNNEI. CDR3 residues: CASRGTGVNNSPLHF. The CDR3 nucleotides are TGTGCCAGCAGGGGGACAGGTGTAAACAATTCACCCCTCCACTTT.

The gene calls are TRBV19 and TRBJ1-5; D unclear. The CDR3 contains 16 residues. Germline assignment: CDR1 LNHDA and CDR2 SQIVND (reference sequence). V was trimmed by 1 base and J by 5 bases, leaving 15 bases between them. The CDR3 nucleotides read TGTGCCAGTAGTATAGGGCGGAGGGAACGATATCAGCCCCAGCATTTT. Its translation is CASSIGRRERYQPQHF.

This clone appeared a few times. The chain employs TRBV5-1 and TRBJ1-2; D not certain. Germline V gene lookup returns CDR1 SGHRS and CDR2 YFSETQ. Trimming left V 4 bases short and J 5 bases short, with 15 bases between. The CDR3 is made up of 14 amino acids. The CDR3 DNA is TGCGCCAGCAGCCCCGAGGGTGTCGCATATGGCTACACCTTC. Translating gives CASSPEGVAYGYTF.